A single sample is the source of the 12 T cell receptor beta chains below, sequenced in a study of sequential checkpoint blockade in melanoma. Treatment meaning: randomized to nivolumab then ipilimumab (arm A) or the reverse (arm B). Sequenced by immunoSEQ multiplex PCR; TCRdb stores in-frame clones only, minus some. The table includes 23,000 or so clones, roughly 70% detected once. The sequences come from CD8+ T cells sorted from blood (inferred from file names), collected from a patient given nivolumab and ipilimumab in sequence. These receptors were collected from a human donor with melanoma.

This clone has just a few counts. The rearrangement joins TRBV2 to TRBJ2-2; 7 nucleotides line up with TRBD1. The CDR3 extends over 16 amino acids. Unmatched junction bases numbered 14, after V lost 8 bases and J lost 5 bases. Germline V lookup: CDR1 SNHLY, CDR2 FYNNEI. CDR3 nucleotide sequence: TGTGCCAGCTTACCACCCAGGGGGTCGGGGACCGGGGAGCTGTTTTTT. Protein: CASLPPRGSGTGELFF. The full variable domain, completed using reference TRBV2 and TRBJ2-2, is EPEVTQTPSHQVTQMGQEVILRCVPISNHLYFYWYRQILGQKVEFLVSFYNNEISEKSEIFDDQFSVERPDGSNFTLKIRSTKLEDSAMYFCASLPPRGSGTGELFFGEGSRLTVL.

CDR3 residues: CASGSGGKLFF. The DNA for the CDR3 is TGTGCCAGCGGGTCGGGGGGAAAACTGTTTTTT. The J gene is TRBJ1-4, the V gene TRBV6-5; D might be TRBD1 (5 bases). This CDR3 is built from 11 residues. V was trimmed by 8 bases and J by 10 bases, leaving 11 bases between them. CDR1 MNHEY and CDR2 SVGAGI come from the germline V gene.

J is TRBJ1-1 and V is TRBV6-5, with D possibly being TRBD1 (5 bases). The CDR3 spans 15 residues. In germline, CDR1 is MNHEY, CDR2 SVGAGI. With 2 bases removed from V and 2 bases from J, the gap between germline ends came to 12 bases. The CDR3 loop reads CASSYLQTANTEAFF. The CDR3 nucleotides are TGTGCCAGCAGTTACCTTCAGACAGCTAACACTGAAGCTTTCTTT.

CDR3 amino acids: CASSRGSTEAFF. In DNA, the CDR3 is TGTGCCAGCAGCCGGGGGAGCACTGAAGCTTTCTTT. The chain employs TRBV5-4 and TRBJ1-1; D may be TRBD1 (5 bases). V lost 4 bases and J 4 bases, leaving 8 bases between the germline ends. The germline V gene has CDR1 SGHNT and CDR2 YYREEE (reference sequence). This CDR3 has 12 amino acids.

The chain combines TRBV7-8 with TRBJ2-7, with 7 bases aligning to TRBD2. V was pared by 5 bases and J by 0 bases, with 7 bases of the junction left unmatched. The CDR3 totals 15 residues. From germline, CDR1 is SGHVS and CDR2 FQNEAQ. In nucleotides, the CDR3 is TGTGCCAGCAGCGGAGAAGCGGGGTACTCCTACGAGCAGTACTTC. Translating it yields CASSGEAGYSYEQYF.

The chain is built from TRBV5-4 and TRBJ2-1, with D uncertain. Germline assignment: CDR1 SGHNT and CDR2 YYREEE (reference sequence). This CDR3 has 11 amino acids. Trimming left V 2 bases short and J 7 bases short, with 4 bases between. In DNA, the CDR3 is TGTGCCAGCAGCTTCTCTAATGAGCAGTTCTTC. Protein: CASSFSNEQFF.

By sample fraction, this clone is medium-sized. The J gene is TRBJ1-2, the V gene TRBV13, with a tentative D call TRBD1 (5 bases). Deletions cut 2 bases from V and 3 bases from J, with 16 bases between. Germline CDR1 PRHDT, CDR2 FYEKMQ (reference sequence). This CDR3 has 16 amino acids. The CDR3 nucleotides read TGTGCCAGCAGCTTAAGCGATCGCAGGGAACACTATGGCTACACCTTC. Translated: CASSLSDRREHYGYTF.

This clone has just a few counts. The chain uses TRBV4-1 and TRBJ1-1; no definite D call. The V and J ends lost 1 base and 0 bases respectively, with 18 bases between them. The germline V gene encodes CDR1 MGHRA and CDR2 YSYEKL. The CDR3 length is 18 residues. CDR3 DNA: TGCGCCAGCAGCCAAGTCTCCGACGGGGTCGGAGTGAACACTGAAGCTTTCTTT. Its translation is CASSQVSDGVGVNTEAFF.

Only one count was recorded for this clone. The chain couples TRBV5-1 to TRBJ2-3; 8 nucleotides agree with TRBD2. Germline lookup yields CDR1 SGHRS and CDR2 YFSETQ. Losses at the gene ends were 0 bases for V and 5 bases for J; bases not matched to a gene: 5. There are 15 residues in the CDR3. CDR3 coding DNA: TGCGCCAGCAGCTTGGTCGGGGGGGCAATAGATACGCAGTATTTT. Translated, it gives CASSLVGGAIDTQYF.

This rearrangement joins TRBV6-5 to TRBJ1-1; D gene ambiguous. The germline V and J ends were trimmed by 6 bases and 6 bases, with 11 bases remaining between them. The CDR3 runs to 12 residues. Germline CDR1 and CDR2: MNHEY and SVGAGI. This chain's CDR3 is CASSAGFSEAFF. The DNA for the CDR3 is TGTGCCAGCAGCGCGGGGTTTTCTGAAGCTTTCTTT.

This clone was detected only a few times. CDR3 in amino acids: CASTGRTGELFF. In nucleotides, the CDR3 is TGTGCCTCAACAGGGAGAACCGGGGAGCTGTTTTTT. V gene TRBV5-4 combines with J gene TRBJ2-2, with D possibly matching TRBD1 (6 bases). V dropped 10 bases and J dropped 5 bases, with 12 bases sitting between them. CDR3 length equals 12 residues. Germline CDR1 and CDR2: SGHNT and YYREEE (reference sequence).

J is TRBJ2-3 and V is TRBV27; 8 nucleotides match TRBD2. Germline CDR1 and CDR2: MNHEY and SMNVEV (reference sequence). Trimming removed 5 bases from V and 2 bases from J; junction bases left unmatched: 6. CDR3 length: 15 residues. CDR3 in amino acids: CASSPSGQITDTQYF. CDR3 DNA: TGTGCCAGCAGTCCTAGCGGGCAGATCACAGATACGCAGTATTTT.